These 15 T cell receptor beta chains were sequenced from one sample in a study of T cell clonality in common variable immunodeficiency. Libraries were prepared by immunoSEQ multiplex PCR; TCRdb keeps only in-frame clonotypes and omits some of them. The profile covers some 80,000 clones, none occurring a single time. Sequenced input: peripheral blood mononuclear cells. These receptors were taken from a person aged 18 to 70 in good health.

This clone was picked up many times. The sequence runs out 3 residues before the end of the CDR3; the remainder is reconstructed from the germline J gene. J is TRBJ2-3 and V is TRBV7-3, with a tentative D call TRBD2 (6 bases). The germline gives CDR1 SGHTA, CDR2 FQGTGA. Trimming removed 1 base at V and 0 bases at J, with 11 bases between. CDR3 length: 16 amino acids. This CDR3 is CASSLKVAESTDTQYF. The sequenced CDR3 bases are TGTGCCAGCAGCTTAAAGGTAGCGGAAAGCACAGATACG. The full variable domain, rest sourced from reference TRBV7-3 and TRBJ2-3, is GAGVSQTPSNKVTEKGKYVELRCDPISGHTALYWYRQSLGQGPEFLIYFQGTGAADDSGLPNDRFFAVRPEGSVSTLKIQRTERGDSAVYLCASSLKVAESTDTQYFGPGTRLTVL.

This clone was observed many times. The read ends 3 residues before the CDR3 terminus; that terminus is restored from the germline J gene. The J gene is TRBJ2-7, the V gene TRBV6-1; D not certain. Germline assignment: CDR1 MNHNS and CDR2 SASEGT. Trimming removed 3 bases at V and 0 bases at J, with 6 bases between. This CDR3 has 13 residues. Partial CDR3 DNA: TGTGCCAGCAGTGAGCAGGCCTCCTACGAG. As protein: CASSEQASYE. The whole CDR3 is CASSEQASYEQYF.

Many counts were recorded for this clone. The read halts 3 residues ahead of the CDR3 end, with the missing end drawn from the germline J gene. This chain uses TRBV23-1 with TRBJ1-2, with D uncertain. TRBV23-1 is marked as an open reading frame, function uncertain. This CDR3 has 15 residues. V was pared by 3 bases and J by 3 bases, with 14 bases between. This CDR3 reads CASSHPAGQDYGYTF. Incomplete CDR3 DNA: TGCGCCAGCAGTCATCCCGCAGGCCAAGACTATGGC.

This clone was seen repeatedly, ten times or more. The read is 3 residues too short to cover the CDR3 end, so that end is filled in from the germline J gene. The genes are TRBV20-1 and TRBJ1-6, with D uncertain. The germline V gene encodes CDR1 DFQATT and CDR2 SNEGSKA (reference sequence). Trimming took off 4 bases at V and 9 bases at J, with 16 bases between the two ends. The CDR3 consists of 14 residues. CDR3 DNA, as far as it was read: TGCAGTGCTACCCGACCTGACTTGGGTTCACCC. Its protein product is CSATRPDLGSP. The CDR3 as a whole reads CSATRPDLGSPLHF.

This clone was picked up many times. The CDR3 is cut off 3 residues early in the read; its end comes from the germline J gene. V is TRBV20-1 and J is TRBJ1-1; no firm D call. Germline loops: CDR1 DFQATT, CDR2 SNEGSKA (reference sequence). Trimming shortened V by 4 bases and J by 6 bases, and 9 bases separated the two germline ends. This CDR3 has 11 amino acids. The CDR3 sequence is CSANRASEAFF. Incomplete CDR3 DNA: TGCAGTGCTAACAGAGCCTCTGAA.

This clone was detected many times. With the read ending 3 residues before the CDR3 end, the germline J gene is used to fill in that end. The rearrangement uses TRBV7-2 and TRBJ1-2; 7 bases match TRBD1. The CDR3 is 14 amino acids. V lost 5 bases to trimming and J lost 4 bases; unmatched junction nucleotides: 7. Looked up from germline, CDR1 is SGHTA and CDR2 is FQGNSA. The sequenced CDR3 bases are TGTGCCAGCAGCCGCGACAGGGTCGGCTATGGC. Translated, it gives CASSRDRVGYG. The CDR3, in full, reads CASSRDRVGYGYTF.

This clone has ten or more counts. The CDR3: CSARDDPAGPYEQYF. The CDR3 bases that were read are TGCAGTGCTAGAGATGACCCAGCGGGGCCCTACGAG. The genes are TRBV20-1 and TRBJ2-7, with 7 bases aligning to TRBD2. The sequence runs out 3 residues before the end of the CDR3; the remainder is reconstructed from the germline J gene. CDR1 is DFQATT and CDR2 is SNEGSKA in the germline V gene (reference sequence). CDR3 length: 15 amino acids. Trimming cost V 0 bases and J 2 bases; bases outside gene matches: 7.

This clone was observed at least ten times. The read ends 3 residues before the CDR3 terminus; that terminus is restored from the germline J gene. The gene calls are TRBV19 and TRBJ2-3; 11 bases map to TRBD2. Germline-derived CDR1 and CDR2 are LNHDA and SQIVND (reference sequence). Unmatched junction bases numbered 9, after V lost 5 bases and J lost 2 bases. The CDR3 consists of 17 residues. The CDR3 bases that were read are TGTGCCAGTAGTTTCCTAGCGGGAGGCTCATCCACAGATACG. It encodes CASSFLAGGSSTDT. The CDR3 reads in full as CASSFLAGGSSTDTQYF.

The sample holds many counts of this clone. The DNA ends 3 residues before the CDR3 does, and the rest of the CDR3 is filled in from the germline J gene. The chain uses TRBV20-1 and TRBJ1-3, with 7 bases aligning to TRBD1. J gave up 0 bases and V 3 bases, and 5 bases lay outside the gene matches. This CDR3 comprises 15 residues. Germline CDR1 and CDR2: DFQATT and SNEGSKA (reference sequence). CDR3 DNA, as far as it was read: TGCAGTGCTAGGGAGGGACAGAGCTCTGGAAACACC. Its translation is CSAREGQSSGNT. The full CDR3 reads CSAREGQSSGNTIYF.

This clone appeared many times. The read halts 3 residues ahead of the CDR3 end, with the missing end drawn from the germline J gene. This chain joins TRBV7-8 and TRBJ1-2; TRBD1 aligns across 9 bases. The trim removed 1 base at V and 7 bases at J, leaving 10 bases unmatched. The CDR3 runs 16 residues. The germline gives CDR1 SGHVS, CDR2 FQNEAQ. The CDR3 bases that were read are TGTGCCAGCAGCTTAGAGCGTACAGGGGGCGTCGGTGGC. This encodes CASSLERTGGVGG. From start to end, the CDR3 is CASSLERTGGVGGYTF. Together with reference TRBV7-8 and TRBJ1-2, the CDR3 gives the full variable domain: GAGVSQSPRYKVAKRGQDVALRCDPISGHVSLFWYQQALGQGPEFLTYFQNEAQLDKSGLPSDRFFAERPEGSVSTLKIQRTQQEDSAVYLCASSLERTGGVGGYTFGSGTRLTVV.

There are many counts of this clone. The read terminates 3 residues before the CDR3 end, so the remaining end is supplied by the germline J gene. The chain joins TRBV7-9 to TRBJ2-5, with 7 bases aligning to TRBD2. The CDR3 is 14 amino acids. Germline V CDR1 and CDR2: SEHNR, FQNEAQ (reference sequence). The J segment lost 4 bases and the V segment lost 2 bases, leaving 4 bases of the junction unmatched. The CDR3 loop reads CASSLKRESETQYF. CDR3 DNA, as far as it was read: TGTGCCAGCAGCTTAAAGCGGGAATCAGAGACC.

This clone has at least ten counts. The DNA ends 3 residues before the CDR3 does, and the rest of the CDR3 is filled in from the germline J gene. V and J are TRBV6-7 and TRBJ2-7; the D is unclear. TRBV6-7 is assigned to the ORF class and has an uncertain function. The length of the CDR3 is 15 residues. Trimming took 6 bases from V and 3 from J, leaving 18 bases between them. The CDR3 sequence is CASSYPARCDYEQYF. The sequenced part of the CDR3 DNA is TGTGCCAGCAGCTACCCCGCCCGGTGCGACTACGAG.

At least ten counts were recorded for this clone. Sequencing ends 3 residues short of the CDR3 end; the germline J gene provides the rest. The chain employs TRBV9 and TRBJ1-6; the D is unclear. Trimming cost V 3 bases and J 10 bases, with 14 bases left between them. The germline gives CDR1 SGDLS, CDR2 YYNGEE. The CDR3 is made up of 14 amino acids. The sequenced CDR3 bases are TGTGCCAGCAGCGGCCGTGAAGGTATCTCACCC. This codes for CASSGREGISP. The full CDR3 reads CASSGREGISPLHF.

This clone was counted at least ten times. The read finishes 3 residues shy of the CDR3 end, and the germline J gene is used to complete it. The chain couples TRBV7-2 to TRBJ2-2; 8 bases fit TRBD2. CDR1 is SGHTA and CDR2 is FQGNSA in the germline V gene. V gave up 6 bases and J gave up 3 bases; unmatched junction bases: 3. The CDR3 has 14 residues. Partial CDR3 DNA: TGTGCCAGCAGGACAGCGGGAGACACCGGGGAG. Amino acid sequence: CASRTAGDTGE. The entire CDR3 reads CASRTAGDTGELFF. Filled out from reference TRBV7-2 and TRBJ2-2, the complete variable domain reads GAGVSQSPSNKVTEKGKDVELRCDPISGHTALYWYRQSLGQGLEFLIYFQGNSAPDKSGLPSDRFSAERTGGSVSTLTIQRTQQEDSAVYLCASRTAGDTGELFFGEGSRLTVL.

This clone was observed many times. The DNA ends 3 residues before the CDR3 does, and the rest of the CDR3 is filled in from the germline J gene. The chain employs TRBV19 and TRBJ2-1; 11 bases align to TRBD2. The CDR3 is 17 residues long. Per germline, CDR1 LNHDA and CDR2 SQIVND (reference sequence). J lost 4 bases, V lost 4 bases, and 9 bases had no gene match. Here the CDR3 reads CASSNPGTSGRYNEQFF. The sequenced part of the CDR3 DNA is TGTGCCAGTAGTAACCCCGGGACTAGCGGCCGATACAATGAG.